The T cell receptor (beta chain) under discussion was sequenced for a study of blood T cell repertoires in COVID-19 (dated by TCRdb to the early 2020s). Study-level background: Collaborator samples came from the United States, Italy and Spain and covered acute and convalescent phases of COVID-19. The prospective study material was composed of cDNA or gDNA derived from T cells, B-cell-depleted T cells, or PBMCs. The dataset comprised deeply sampled blood TCRbeta repertoires from subjects exposed to, actively infected with, or recovered from COVID-19. The repertoires were made available in a free public database intended to serve as a resource for research on the immune response to SARS-CoV-2. Samples came from the ongoing ImmuneRACE study (first 160 participants) plus 1,254 subjects from 6 global collaborators. The sample metadata nearly always contained a de-identified subject ID, COVID-19 status, age in years and sex. Where HLA class I and class II types were available, the types were taken from metadata supplied by the sample provider, not from assay-based typing. The paper as a whole reports these results and caveats: The quantity of clinical and demographic metadata differed by source and by participant and was supplied without curation.

At the junction V is shortened by 2 bases and J by 2 bases; bases outside the gene matches: 4. Spanning cysteine to phenylalanine, the CDR3 consists of 15 amino acids. CDR3 DNA only is kept here, 45 bases in frame from base 1. CDR1 and CDR2 are drawn from the germline V gene (reference sequence): MNHNY, SVGAGI. TCRbeta CDR3 regions were amplified from genomic DNA using the immunoSEQ Assay, a bias-controlled multiplex PCR. The source study handled its data this way. Within the assay, amplification of reference gene primers was used to estimate how many nucleated cells each sample contained. To quantify the absolute abundance of each unique TCRbeta CDR3 rearrangement, sequence reads were collapsed and filtered. For each sample, productive Simpson clonality was calculated by taking the square root of Simpson's diversity index across productive rearrangements. As stored in TCRdb, this immuneACCESS dataset retains in-frame rearrangements with V and J assigned. A fraction of the clones does not appear; measured against another copy, unresolved V genes explain less than half of the discrepancy, and the remainder lacks a known reason. The D gene and trimming were derived from the DNA, and the V and J assignments and clone size from that table. The sample includes about 170,000 clones, with about 85% observed a single time. The top ten clones comprise approximately 7.6% of the sample.

In Seattle, one collaborating source enrolled patients while the infection was active and tracked those patients longitudinally over the course of disease. Collaborating institutions collected whole blood in K2EDTA tubes following their own protocols. For TCRbeta analysis, collaborator samples were shipped as frozen whole blood, as isolated PBMCs, or as DNA extracted from either sample type. To note about this clone: Its antigen is not yet known. Base-call qualities are not available, and no considerably larger clone is one nucleotide away.

The sequence was obtained from a woman of 80 years or more with COVID-19, enrolled during active disease. The chain uses TRBV6-6 and TRBJ2-3; 7 bases in the middle match TRBD1. What was sequenced was peripheral blood. The CDR3 reads as follows: CASSYAGTDTDTQYF. The nucleotide sequence reads TGTGCCAGCAGTTACGCCGGGACAGACACAGATACGCAGTATTTT.